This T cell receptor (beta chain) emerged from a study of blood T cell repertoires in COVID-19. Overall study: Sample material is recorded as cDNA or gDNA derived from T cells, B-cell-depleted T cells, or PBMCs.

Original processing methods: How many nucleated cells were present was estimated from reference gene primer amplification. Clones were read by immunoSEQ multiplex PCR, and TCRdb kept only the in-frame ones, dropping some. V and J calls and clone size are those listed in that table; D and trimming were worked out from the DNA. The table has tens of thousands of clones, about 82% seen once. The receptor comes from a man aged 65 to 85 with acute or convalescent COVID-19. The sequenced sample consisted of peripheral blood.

The CDR3 nucleotides read TGCGCCAGCAGCTTGGGACAGCTTAATTCACCCCTCCACTTT. It translates to CASSLGQLNSPLHF. The V gene is TRBV5-1, the J gene TRBJ1-6; D is possibly TRBD1 (5 bases). Trimming shortened V by 0 bases and J by 6 bases, and 7 bases separated the two germline ends. Germline loops: CDR1 SGHRS, CDR2 YFSETQ. The CDR3 totals 14 residues.